This note documents a single T cell receptor (beta chain) sequence. This sample is drawn from a study of blood T cell repertoires in COVID-19. As processed by the authors: Amplification with reference gene primers provided the estimates of nucleated cell counts. Generated by immunoSEQ multiplex PCR, the TCRdb table keeps only in-frame clones and is missing some. Clonal size and the V and J genes are those of that table, whereas D and trimming came from the DNA. This sample has about 360,000 clones, with 88% found just once. J was trimmed by 5 bases and V by 8 bases; bases with no gene match: 10. The CDR3 is made up of 13 amino acids. Germline CDR1 and CDR2: GTSNPN and SVGIG (reference sequence).

Sequences were obtained from PBMCs or T cells enriched from blood (not recorded which). The chain joins TRBV30 to TRBJ1-1; 8 bases map to TRBD1. This TCR was sampled from a woman aged 40 to 50 with acute COVID-19. This CDR3 is CASTGGVGTEAFF. The CDR3 DNA follows: TGTGCCAGCACAGGGGGTGTCGGGACTGAAGCTTTCTTT.